The source of this TCR beta chain is a study of cytomegalovirus exposure and HLA in healthy donors. Broader study findings: A later analysis revealed that TCR association rates differed between HLA loci, peaking at DRB1 and bottoming out at HLA-C.

As to this clone: Antigen: not known.

PCR involved 60 Vbeta and 13 Jbeta primers. Using immunoSEQ multiplex PCR, the repertoire was profiled, and TCRdb retains in-frame clones only, with some absent. The sample yields more than 110,000 clones, about 75% seen once. The clonotype comes from a woman between 25 and 40 years old in good health and CMV-seronegative. Sequencing was done on a sample of PBMCs.

The CDR3 DNA follows: TGTGCCAGCAGCTTCGGCGGGAAGTCCTACGAGCAGTACTTC. As protein: CASSFGGKSYEQYF. V and J are TRBV11-2 and TRBJ2-5; D may be TRBD2 (6 bases). TRBJ2-7 matches the DNA end more closely, so the J call is doubtful. CDR3 size: 14 residues. Germline V gene data show CDR1 as SGHAT and CDR2 as FQNNGV.